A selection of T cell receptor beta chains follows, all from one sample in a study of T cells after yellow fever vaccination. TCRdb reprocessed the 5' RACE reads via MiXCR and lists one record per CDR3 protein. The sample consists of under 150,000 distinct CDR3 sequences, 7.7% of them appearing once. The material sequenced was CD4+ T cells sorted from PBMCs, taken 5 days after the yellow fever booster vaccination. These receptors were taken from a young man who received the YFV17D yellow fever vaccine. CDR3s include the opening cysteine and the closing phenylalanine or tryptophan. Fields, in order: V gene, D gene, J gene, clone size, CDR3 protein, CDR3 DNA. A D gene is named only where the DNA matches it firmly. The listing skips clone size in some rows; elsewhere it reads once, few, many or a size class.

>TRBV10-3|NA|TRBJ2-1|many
CAISESMGEIHHKQFF
TGTGCCATCAGTGAGAGTATGGGAGAAATACACCACAAGCAGTTCTTC
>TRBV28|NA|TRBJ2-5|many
CASSYPLLKTQYF
TGTGCCAGCAGTTACCCCCTGCTTAAGACCCAGTACTTC
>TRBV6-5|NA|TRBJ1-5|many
CASILHPTGNQPQHF
TGTGCCAGCATCCTCCATCCGACGGGCAATCAGCCCCAGCATTTT
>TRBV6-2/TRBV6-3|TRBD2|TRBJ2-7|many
CASSRLAWEQYF
TGTGCCAGCAGCCGACTAGCGTGGGAGCAGTACTTC
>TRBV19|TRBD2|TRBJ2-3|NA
CASSHLAGDADTQYF
TGTGCCAGTAGTCACCTAGCGGGAGACGCAGATACGCAGTATTTT
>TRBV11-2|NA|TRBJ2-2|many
CASAGTNTGELFF
TGTGCCAGCGCGGGGACGAACACCGGGGAGCTGTTTTTT
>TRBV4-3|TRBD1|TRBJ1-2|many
CASRRGQGDGYTF
TGCGCCAGCCGACGAGGACAGGGTGATGGCTACACCTTC
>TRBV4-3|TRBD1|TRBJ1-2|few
CASSQAATGKVGYTF
TGCGCCAGCAGCCAAGCCGCGACAGGGAAGGTTGGCTACACCTTC
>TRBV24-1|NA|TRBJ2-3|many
CATSDTGSSTDTQYF
TGTGCCACCAGTGATACCGGGTCCTCCACAGATACGCAGTATTTT
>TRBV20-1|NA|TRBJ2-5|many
CSAPGTQKTQYF
TGCAGTGCTCCCGGGACGCAGAAGACCCAGTACTTC